Many counts were recorded for the clone carrying this T cell receptor (beta chain). Its matching antigen is unknown. This entry is derived from a study of T cells after yellow fever vaccination. The germline V gene has CDR1 GTSNPN and CDR2 SVGIG (reference sequence). The CDR3 totals 14 residues. The V and J ends lost 5 bases and 5 bases, in that order; junction bases with no gene match: 7. Whole-study findings and limits: There was a small share of clonotypes that showed up in both the CD4 and CD8 compartments.

5'RACE template switching produced TCR cDNA carrying a universal primer site and UMIs. TCRdb re-called the 5' RACE reads through MiXCR, storing one row per CDR3 protein. The sample yields 140,000 to 150,000 distinct CDR3 sequences, less than 8.5% seen once. The sample consisted of CD4+ T cells sorted from PBMCs, taken 10 days after the yellow fever booster vaccination. The clonotype was recovered from a man aged 25 to 45 who received the YFV17D yellow fever vaccine. The gene calls are TRBV30 and TRBJ2-1; the match to TRBD2 covers 9 bases. The DNA for the CDR3 is TGTGCCTGGGGTCCGGGACTAGCTAACAATGAGCAGTTCTTC. It translates to CAWGPGLANNEQFF.